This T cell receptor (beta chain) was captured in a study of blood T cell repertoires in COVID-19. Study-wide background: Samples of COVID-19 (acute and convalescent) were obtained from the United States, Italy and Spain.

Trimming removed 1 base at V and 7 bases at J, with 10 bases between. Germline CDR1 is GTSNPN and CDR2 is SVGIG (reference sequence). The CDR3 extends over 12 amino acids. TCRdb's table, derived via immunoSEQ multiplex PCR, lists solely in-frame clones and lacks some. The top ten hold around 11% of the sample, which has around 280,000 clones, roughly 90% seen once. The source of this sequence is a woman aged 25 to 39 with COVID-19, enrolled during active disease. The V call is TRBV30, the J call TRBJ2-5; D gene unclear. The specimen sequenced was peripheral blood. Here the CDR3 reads CAWSAMARTQYF. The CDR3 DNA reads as TGTGCCTGGAGTGCAATGGCCCGGACCCAGTACTTC.